The TCR beta chain under discussion was sequenced for a study of blood T cells in healthy people across ages. The length of the CDR3 is 15 residues. After removal of 7 bases from V and 0 bases from J, the junction contained 5 bases not matched to a gene. Alongside a J-beta primer mix, a sample-barcoded 5' primer served in a second PCR lasting roughly 6 to 12 cycles. Each cDNA was tagged by a template-switch adaptor containing 12 random nucleotides. At least 2.5 million CDR3-containing paired-end reads were obtained per sample. Using its own MiXCR run on the 5' RACE reads, TCRdb lists one record per CDR3 protein. The table includes 650,000 to 950,000 distinct CDR3 sequences, under 45% detected once. Donation came from healthy Caucasian individuals in Russia who were aged roughly 6 to 95. Peripheral blood, roughly 11 milliliters per donor, was collected. This clonotype appeared a few times.

This clonotype originated in a man in his fifties or sixties in good health. The chain is built from TRBV12-3 or TRBV12-4 and TRBJ2-3, with 9 bases identical to TRBD2. Input material: blood. CDR3 DNA: TGTGCCAGCACCCCTGCGGGGGGGAGCACAGATACGCAGTATTTT. Its protein is CASTPAGGSTDTQYF.